Listed below are T cell receptor beta chains from one sample, sequenced in a study of T cell responses to AZD1222 COVID-19 vaccine. Repertoires were generated with immunoSEQ multiplex PCR, while TCRdb's copy carries only in-frame clones and drops some. The sample has roughly 140,000 clones, about 90% seen once. This sample comprised peripheral blood, obtained on day 0 of AZD1222 vaccination. The receptors originated from an adult in good health. Each CDR3 is given with its conserved first and last residue. The D gene is left open where the match is weak. Rows may omit the clone size; those that give it use once, few, many or a size class.

TRBJ1-6 | TRBV29-1 | NA | NA | TGCAGCGTACTCGAGTATTCTAATTCACCCCTCCACTTT | CSVLEYSNSPLHF
TRBJ1-3 | TRBV18 | NA | NA | TGTGCCAGCTCACCGGCAGGGGCCAAGCCCTCTGGAAACACCATATATTTT | CASSPAGAKPSGNTIYF
TRBJ1-1 | TRBV6-5 | few | NA | TGTGCCAGCAAAGGGAACACTGAAGCTTTCTTT | CASKGNTEAFF
TRBJ1-2 | TRBV5-5 | NA | TRBD1 | TGTGCCAGCAGCTCTGCAGGACAGGTTGAATATGGCTACACCTTC | CASSSAGQVEYGYTF
TRBJ2-7 | TRBV6-6 | NA | NA | TGTGCCAGCAGGGATTCCGGGACAATAATTTTCTACGAGCAGTACTTC | CASRDSGTIIFYEQYF
TRBJ2-1 | TRBV29-1 | NA | NA | TGCAGCGTTGAAGACCGGAGACGGAACAATGAGCAGTTCTTC | CSVEDRRRNNEQFF
TRBJ2-3 | TRBV10-3 | NA | NA | TGTGCCCACGGGCGGCAGGGAGGTGGAGATACGCAGTATTTT | CAHGRQGGGDTQYF
TRBJ2-1 | TRBV5-5 | NA | TRBD2 | TGTGCCAGCAGGACTGGGACTAGCGGCCTCGAGCAGTTCTTC | CASRTGTSGLEQFF
TRBJ1-5 | TRBV7-2 | NA | NA | TGTGCCAGCAGCCAACAGGGATGGGGTCAGCCCCAGCATTTT | CASSQQGWGQPQHF
TRBJ1-1 | TRBV27 | NA | NA | TGTGCCAGCAGTTGGGCCAGAGACACTGAAGCTTTCTTT | CASSWARDTEAFF
TRBJ2-3 | TRBV7-2 | NA | NA | TGTGCCAGCAGCAGGAACCAGGGGGATACGCAGTATTTT | CASSRNQGDTQYF
TRBJ2-1 | TRBV21-1 | NA | NA | TGTGCCAGCAGTAAATCAGGGGATCACGCCGGGACTAGCAGCTACAATGAGCAGTTCTTC | CASSKSGDHAGTSSYNEQFF
TRBJ1-1 | TRBV3-1/TRBV3-2 | NA | TRBD1 | TGTGCCAGCAGCCCCTGGACAGGGAACACTGAAGCTTTCTTT | CASSPWTGNTEAFF
TRBJ1-6 | TRBV3-1/TRBV3-2 | NA | NA | TGTGCCAGCAGCCAAGATAGCGGGGGCGATTCACCCCTCCACTTT | CASSQDSGGDSPLHF
TRBJ2-7 | TRBV5-4 | NA | NA | TGTGCCAGCAGCGACCTAGGACTCCTCGGGATCGAGCAGTACTTC | CASSDLGLLGIEQYF
TRBJ1-6 | TRBV15 | NA | TRBD1 | TGTGCCACCAGCGGGGGTAGACAGGGGAATTCACCCCTCCACTTT | CATSGGRQGNSPLHF
TRBJ1-2 | TRBV5-4 | once | NA | TGTGCCAGCAGCTTGGACGTGGCGAGATCGGAGGGCTACACCTTC | CASSLDVARSEGYTF
TRBJ2-7 | TRBV6-2/TRBV6-3 | NA | TRBD2 | TGTGCCAGCAGCCCGAGGGGGACTAGCGGTCCCTTAACCTACGAGCAGTACTTC | CASSPRGTSGPLTYEQYF
TRBJ1-1 | TRBV9 | NA | NA | TGTGCCAGCAGCGGGGAGCCCATGAACACTGAAGCTTTCTTT | CASSGEPMNTEAFF
TRBJ1-5 | TRBV29-1 | NA | NA | TGCAGCGTTGTAGGGGACGGGCTAAATCAGCCCCAGCATTTT | CSVVGDGLNQPQHF
TRBJ1-3 | TRBV19 | NA | NA | TGTGCCAGTAGTATAGAGGGGACGTCCACCTCTGGAAACACCATATATTTT | CASSIEGTSTSGNTIYF
TRBJ2-1 | TRBV7-2 | NA | NA | TGTGCCAGCAGCTTTCTATTGGCAGGGCTCTACAATGAGCAGTTCTTC | CASSFLLAGLYNEQFF
TRBJ2-7 | TRBV18 | NA | TRBD2 | TGTGCCAGCTCACCGACTAGCGGGAGATACGAGCAGTACTTC | CASSPTSGRYEQYF
TRBJ1-1 | TRBV7-8 | NA | TRBD1 | TGTGCCAGCAGCGAGCAGGGGGCTTATACTGAAGCTTTCTTT | CASSEQGAYTEAFF
TRBJ1-6 | TRBV9 | once | NA | TGTGCCAGCAGCCCGAGAGGGGTGGGCTCACCCCTCCACTTT | CASSPRGVGSPLHF
TRBJ1-1 | TRBV2 | NA | NA | TGTGCCAGCAGTGGGACAGCCTACACTGAAGCTTTCTTT | CASSGTAYTEAFF
TRBJ1-1 | TRBV29-1 | NA | TRBD1 | TGCAGCGGGCGGACAGGGGGATTGGGCACTGAAGCTTTCTTT | CSGRTGGLGTEAFF
TRBJ2-7 | TRBV6-5 | NA | NA | TGTGCCAGCAGTTACTCGTTGACGGTGGCCCACGAGCAGTACTTC | CASSYSLTVAHEQYF
TRBJ1-5 | TRBV4-2 | NA | NA | TGTGCCAGCAGCCAAGAACCCGGGGGCGGAAGCAATCAGCCCCAGCATTTT | CASSQEPGGGSNQPQHF
TRBJ2-2 | TRBV3-1/TRBV3-2 | NA | NA | TGTGCCAGCAGCCAGAGAACCCGGACAGCCTTCACCGGGGAGCTGTTTTTT | CASSQRTRTAFTGELFF
TRBJ2-3 | TRBV9 | NA | TRBD2 | TGTGCCAGCAGCGACTCCGGGACTAGCATTCAAGATACGCAGTATTTT | CASSDSGTSIQDTQYF
TRBJ1-5 | TRBV19 | NA | TRBD1 | TGTGCCAGTAGTATCCTAGGACAGGGTTTAAATCAGCCCCAGCATTTT | CASSILGQGLNQPQHF
TRBJ1-2 | TRBV6-2/TRBV6-3 | NA | TRBD1 | TGTGCCAGCAGTAACATCCAGGGGGCCCATGGCTACACCTTC | CASSNIQGAHGYTF
TRBJ2-7 | TRBV7-3 | NA | NA | TGTGCCAGCAGCCCCTCACTAGTGGCGGAGCAGTACTTC | CASSPSLVAEQYF
TRBJ1-1 | TRBV5-1 | NA | NA | TGCGCCAGCAGCCGGACATACAGGGACACTGAAGCTTTCTTT | CASSRTYRDTEAFF
TRBJ1-1 | TRBV6-1 | once | NA | TGTGCCAGCAGTGAAGCGGGGGGTGACACTGAAGCTTTCTTT | CASSEAGGDTEAFF
TRBJ1-2 | TRBV9 | once | NA | TGTGCCAGCAGCGTAGCTAACAGTGCCTATGGCTACACCTTC | CASSVANSAYGYTF
TRBJ1-2 | TRBV12-3/TRBV12-4 | NA | NA | TGTGCCATCAAATTAAACTATGGCTACACCTTC | CAIKLNYGYTF
TRBJ1-2 | TRBV3-1/TRBV3-2 | NA | NA | TGTGCCAGCAGCCACTTCGTCGGCAGAACTAACTATGGCTACACCTTC | CASSHFVGRTNYGYTF
TRBJ2-1 | TRBV6-6 | many | NA | TGTGCCAGCGGCAGGTTCTACAATGAGCAGTTCTTC | CASGRFYNEQFF
TRBJ2-7 | TRBV2 | once | NA | TGTGCCAGCAGTGAAAACCGCAGCTCCTACGAGCAGTACTTC | CASSENRSSYEQYF
TRBJ1-6 | TRBV12-3/TRBV12-4 | NA | NA | TGTGCCAGCAGTTCCCGACAGGATTCACCCCTCCACTTT | CASSSRQDSPLHF
TRBJ2-1 | TRBV28 | NA | TRBD1 | TGTGCCAGCAGTTTACGGACAGGGGACAATGAGCAGTTCTTC | CASSLRTGDNEQFF
TRBJ2-4 | TRBV25-1 | NA | NA | TGTGCCAGCAGTGTAATGGGGGGCATTCAGTACTTC | CASSVMGGIQYF
TRBJ1-1 | TRBV13 | NA | NA | TGTGCCAGCAGCTTAGTGACCACTGAAGCTTTCTTT | CASSLVTTEAFF
TRBJ2-7 | TRBV11-2 | NA | TRBD1 | TGTGCCAGCAGCTTGGGGGACAGCTACGAGCAGTACTTC | CASSLGDSYEQYF
TRBJ2-5 | TRBV7-3 | NA | TRBD2 | TGTGCCAGCAGCTTAAGCGGGAGGGCAGAGACCCAGTACTTC | CASSLSGRAETQYF
TRBJ2-3 | TRBV21-1 | NA | NA | TGTGCCAGCAGCAAGCGTTCCGGGGACAGGGGCACAGATACGCAGTATTTT | CASSKRSGDRGTDTQYF
TRBJ2-2 | TRBV11-3 | NA | NA | TGTGCCAGCAGCTCGACGAGAACCGGGGAGCTGTTTTTT | CASSSTRTGELFF
TRBJ2-1 | TRBV19 | NA | NA | TGTGCCAGTAGTCCCGGGACATACAATGAGCAGTTCTTC | CASSPGTYNEQFF
TRBJ1-1 | TRBV4-2 | NA | NA | TGTGCCAGCAGCCAGTCGGGTCGGGGGCAGGTTGAAGCTTTCTTT | CASSQSGRGQVEAFF
TRBJ1-1 | TRBV11-1 | NA | NA | TGTGCCAGCAGCTTGGCGGGGCACACTGAAGCTTTCTTT | CASSLAGHTEAFF
TRBJ1-1 | TRBV20-1 | NA | NA | TGCAGTGCTAGTGGCATGAACACTGAAGCTTTCTTT | CSASGMNTEAFF
TRBJ2-1 | TRBV6-2/TRBV6-3 | NA | TRBD2 | TGTGCCAGCAGTTATCTGAGCGGGAACTACAATGAGCAGTTCTTC | CASSYLSGNYNEQFF
TRBJ2-1 | TRBV7-2 | NA | NA | TGTGCCAGCAGCTTAGCTGAGACACCCGCAACTTGGATACGGTACAATGAGCAGTTCTTC | CASSLAETPATWIRYNEQFF
TRBJ2-5 | TRBV20-1 | NA | NA | TGCAGTGCTAGTGCCTTCCGGGACTTAAAAGAGACCCAGTACTTC | CSASAFRDLKETQYF
TRBJ2-2 | TRBV4-2 | NA | NA | TGTGCCAGCAGCCAAGATTATCTTGGGAACGGGGAGCTGTTTTTT | CASSQDYLGNGELFF
TRBJ1-1 | TRBV29-1 | NA | NA | TGCAGCGCAGCTCGGGGGGAAAACACTGAAGCTTTCTTT | CSAARGENTEAFF